Here is one T cell receptor (beta chain) with its context. Its antigen is undetermined. There are 15 residues in the CDR3. CDR1 and CDR2 (germline): SGDLS, YYNGEE. This sample is part of a study of CXCR3-negative and CXCR3-positive naive CD8 T cells. Study background: There were approximately 140 million TRB reads altogether, and each library had about 1.5 +/- 0.3 million of them. The study's findings and limits: Cryopreservation partially decreased CXCR3 expression, and most assays used fresh PBMCs. Naive cells used TRBV-TRBJ genes in much the same way whether CXCR3-negative or CXCR3-positive; memory cells did not. CXCR3-expressing naive cells carried TRB CDR3s more hydrophobic than those of CXCR3-negative naive cells.

Researchers prepared the TRB cDNA libraries using 5' RACE with UMI labels. From its re-call of the 5' RACE reads, TCRdb lists each CDR3 protein once, without DNA. The specimen's table records 40,000 to 50,000 distinct CDR3 sequences. The sample consisted of naive CXCR3- CD8+ T cells from blood. Subset meaning: CD45RO-CCR7+CD27+CD95- naive CD8+ T cells lacking CXCR3 (TNR3-). The sequence derives from a human donor in good health. Some clones in this sample may be carry-over from other donors' samples. The chain employs TRBV9 and TRBJ2-1; as DNA is missing, the TRBD2 call by TCRdb cannot be tested. CDR3 loop: CASSVESGGTNEQFF.